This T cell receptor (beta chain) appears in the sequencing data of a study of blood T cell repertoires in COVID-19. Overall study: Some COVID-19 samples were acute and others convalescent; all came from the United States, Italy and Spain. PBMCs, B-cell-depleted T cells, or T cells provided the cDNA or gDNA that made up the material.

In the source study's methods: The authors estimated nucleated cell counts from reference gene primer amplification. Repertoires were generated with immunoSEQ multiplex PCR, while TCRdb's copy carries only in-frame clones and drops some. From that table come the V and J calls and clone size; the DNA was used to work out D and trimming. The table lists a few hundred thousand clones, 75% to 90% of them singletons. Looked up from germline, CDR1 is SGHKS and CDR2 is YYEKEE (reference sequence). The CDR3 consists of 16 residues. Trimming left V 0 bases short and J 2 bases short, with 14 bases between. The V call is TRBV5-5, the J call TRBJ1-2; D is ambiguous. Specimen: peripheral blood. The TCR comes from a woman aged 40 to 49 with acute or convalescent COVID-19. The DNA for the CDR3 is TGTGCCAGCAGCTTGGCGGAGGGAAGCCTAAACTATGGCTACACCTTC. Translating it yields CASSLAEGSLNYGYTF.